A single sample gave rise to the 3 T cell receptor beta chains below, sequenced in a study of lymphopenia after photon versus proton radiotherapy. Sequencing was performed with immunoSEQ multiplex PCR; in TCRdb, only in-frame clones are kept and a portion is missing. The sample has about 7,300 clones, 85% to 95% seen once; the top ten hold under 2%. The starting material was peripheral blood, obtained from a patient treated with photon-based radiotherapy. The receptors stem from a woman in her forties or fifties with cholangiocarcinoma.

V usage is TRBV4-1 and J usage is TRBJ1-2; D perhaps matches TRBD1 (6 bases). V dropped 5 bases and J dropped 4 bases, with 17 bases sitting between them. The CDR3 covers 15 residues. The germline V gene has CDR1 MGHRA and CDR2 YSYEKL. Here the CDR3 reads CASSSNTGPFYGYTF. DNA for the CDR3: TGCGCCAGCAGCTCTAATACAGGGCCATTCTATGGCTACACCTTC.

This chain uses TRBV2 with TRBJ1-2; no clear D. CDR3 length: 16 residues. V dropped 2 bases and J dropped 1 base, with 14 bases sitting between them. The germline V gene has CDR1 SNHLY and CDR2 FYNNEI. CDR3 region: CASSELVGLVNYGYTF. The DNA of the CDR3 is TGTGCCAGCAGTGAATTGGTAGGATTGGTTAACTATGGCTACACCTTC.

V gene TRBV10-1 combines with J gene TRBJ1-3; no definite D call. V shed 6 bases and J shed 4 bases, with 19 bases lying between them. The CDR3 is 16 amino acids. In germline, CDR1 is WNHNN, CDR2 SYGVQD (reference sequence). The CDR3 sequence: CASSPAASRTGNTIYF. Written as DNA, the CDR3 is TGCGCCAGCAGCCCCGCCGCCTCGCGAACGGGAAACACCATATATTTT.